This TCR beta chain was profiled in a study of blood T cell repertoires in COVID-19. About the research overall: Acute and convalescent COVID-19 specimens originated in the United States, Italy and Spain.

The study drew participants aged roughly 18 to 95 years from about two dozen US areas. Which cohort a participant joined came from the clinical history participants gave. Germline CDR1 reads LNHDA; CDR2 reads SQIVND (reference sequence). The trim removed 7 bases at V and 1 base at J, leaving 7 bases unmatched. The CDR3 is 15 amino acids. Generated by immunoSEQ multiplex PCR, the TCRdb table keeps only in-frame clones and is missing some. The repertoire includes about 63,000 clones, more than 80% of them detected once, and about 3.8% sits in the top ten. Sequenced material: PBMCs or T cells enriched from blood (not recorded which). The clonotype originates from a woman aged 40 to 49 with acute COVID-19. This chain joins TRBV19 and TRBJ1-1; 9 bases align to TRBD1. The CDR3 is CASKTGTGWNTEAFF. Here the CDR3 DNA reads TGTGCCAGTAAAACCGGGACAGGGTGGAACACTGAAGCTTTCTTT.